This TCR beta chain appears in the sequencing data of a study of blood T cell repertoires in COVID-19. The overall study: Specimens from acute and convalescent COVID-19 originated in the United States, Italy and Spain. Sample material is recorded as cDNA or gDNA derived from T cells, B-cell-depleted T cells, or PBMCs.

Germline V CDR1 and CDR2: LGHDT, YNNKEL (reference sequence). The CDR3 is 14 amino acids. The V end was cut by 6 bases, the J end by 2 bases, with 12 bases between. TCRdb keeps only in-frame clones here, not all; method: immunoSEQ multiplex PCR. The table records 250,000 to 300,000 clones, about 88% of them present only once. J is TRBJ2-3 and V is TRBV3-1 (or the pseudogene TRBV3-2); D uncertain. Sequencing was carried out using peripheral blood. This TCR derives from a young man with active or convalescent COVID-19. DNA of the CDR3: TGTGCCAGCAGTCCAGACACCTACACAGATACGCAGTATTTT. It is translated as CASSPDTYTDTQYF.